This TCR beta chain was sequenced in a study of cytomegalovirus exposure and HLA in healthy donors. Background on the study: There were 350 to 400 genotyped donors. Of these, about 81% fell in the genetic ancestry cluster associated with self-reported Caucasian donors.

The PCR contained 60 Vbeta and 13 Jbeta primers. Some clones are missing from TCRdb's copy, which holds only in-frame ones; the method was immunoSEQ multiplex PCR. The sample has about 89,000 clones, approximately 83% seen once. Notes on this clone: Its antigen remains unknown.

Germline values: CDR1 MNHEY, CDR2 SMNVEV (reference sequence). J gave up 2 bases and V 4 bases, and 12 bases lay outside the gene matches. The CDR3 sequence is 18 residues long. Regarding the study as a whole: Highly shared sequence variants in one cluster were likely a sequencing artifact.

The gene calls are TRBV27 and TRBJ2-3, with 10 bases lining up with TRBD2. The receptor was isolated from a female donor in good health and CMV-seropositive. The source material was PBMCs. The DNA for the CDR3 is TGTGCCAGCAGTTCCCTCCCGCTAGCGGGAGAGCTCACAGATACGCAGTATTTT. Its translation is CASSSLPLAGELTDTQYF.